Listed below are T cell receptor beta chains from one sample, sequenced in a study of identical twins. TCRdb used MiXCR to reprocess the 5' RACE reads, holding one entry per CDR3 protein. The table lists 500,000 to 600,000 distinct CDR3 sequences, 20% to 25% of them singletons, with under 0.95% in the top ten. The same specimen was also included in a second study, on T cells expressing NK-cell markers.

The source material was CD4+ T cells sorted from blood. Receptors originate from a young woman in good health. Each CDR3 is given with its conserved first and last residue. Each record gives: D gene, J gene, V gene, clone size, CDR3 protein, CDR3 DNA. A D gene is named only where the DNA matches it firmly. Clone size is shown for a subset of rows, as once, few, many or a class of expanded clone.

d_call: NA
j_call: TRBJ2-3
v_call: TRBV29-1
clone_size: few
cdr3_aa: CSVGGSRGSTDTQYF
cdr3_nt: TGCAGCGTTGGCGGCTCGAGGGGGAGCACAGATACGCAGTATTTT

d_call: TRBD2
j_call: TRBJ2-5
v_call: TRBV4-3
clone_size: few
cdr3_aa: CASSQDVGRVFGWETQYF
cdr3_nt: TGCGCCAGCAGCCAAGATGTAGGGAGGGTTTTTGGTTGGGAGACCCAGTACTTC

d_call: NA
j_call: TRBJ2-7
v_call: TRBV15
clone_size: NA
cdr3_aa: CATSSRVEYEQYF
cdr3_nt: TGTGCCACCAGCAGCAGGGTTGAGTACGAGCAGTACTTC

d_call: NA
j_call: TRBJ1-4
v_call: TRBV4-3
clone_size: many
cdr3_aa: CASSQYGAPSEKLFF
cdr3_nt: TGCGCCAGCAGCCAATATGGGGCGCCGTCCGAAAAACTGTTTTTT

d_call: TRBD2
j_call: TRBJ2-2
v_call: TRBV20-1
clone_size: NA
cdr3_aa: CCARDTNRAGARTGELFF
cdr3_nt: TGCTGTGCTAGAGATACAAACCGAGCGGGAGCGAGGACCGGGGAGCTGTTTTTT

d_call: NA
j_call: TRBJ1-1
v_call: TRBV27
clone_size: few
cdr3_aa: CASPKVEGGAEAFF
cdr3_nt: TGTGCCAGCCCTAAGGTAGAGGGGGGGGCTGAAGCTTTCTTT

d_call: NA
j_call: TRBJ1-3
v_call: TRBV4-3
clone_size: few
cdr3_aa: CASSQVPGSGNTIYF
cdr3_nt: TGCGCCAGCAGCCAAGTGCCAGGGTCTGGAAACACCATATATTTT

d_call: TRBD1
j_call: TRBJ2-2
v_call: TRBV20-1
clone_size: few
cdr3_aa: CSARDRDRAANTGELFF
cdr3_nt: TGCAGTGCTAGAGACAGGGACAGGGCTGCGAACACCGGGGAGCTGTTTTTT

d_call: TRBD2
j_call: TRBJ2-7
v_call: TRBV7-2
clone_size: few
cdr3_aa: CASSLGRSGIDEQYF
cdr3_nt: TGTGCCAGCAGCCTAGGAAGGAGCGGGATCGACGAGCAGTACTTC

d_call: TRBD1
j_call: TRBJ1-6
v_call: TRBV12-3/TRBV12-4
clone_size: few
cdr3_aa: CASTATTGGYSPLHF
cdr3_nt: TGTGCCAGCACCGCCACCACAGGGGGTTATTCACCCCTCCACTTT

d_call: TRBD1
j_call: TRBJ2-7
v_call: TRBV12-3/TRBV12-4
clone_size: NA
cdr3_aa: CASIQGQGAINEQYF
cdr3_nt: TGTGCCAGCATCCAAGGACAGGGGGCGATAAACGAGCAGTACTTC

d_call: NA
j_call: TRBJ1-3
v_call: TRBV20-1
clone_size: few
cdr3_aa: CSARDGTAARNTIYF
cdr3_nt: TGCAGTGCTAGGGATGGGACGGCGGCCCGAAACACCATATATTTT

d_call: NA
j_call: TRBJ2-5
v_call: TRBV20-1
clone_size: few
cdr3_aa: CSARGVSGGTQETQYF
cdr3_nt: TGCAGTGCTAGGGGGGTATCTGGCGGGACACAAGAGACCCAGTACTTC

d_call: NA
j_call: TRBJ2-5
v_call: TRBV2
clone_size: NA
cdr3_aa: CASRSLGKRRQETQYF
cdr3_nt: TGTGCCAGCAGATCCCTGGGGAAGCGACGACAAGAGACCCAGTACTTC

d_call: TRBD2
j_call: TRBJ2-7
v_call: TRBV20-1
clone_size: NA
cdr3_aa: CSASPGTSGDYEQYF
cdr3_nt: TGCAGTGCTAGCCCCGGGACTAGCGGGGACTACGAGCAGTACTTC

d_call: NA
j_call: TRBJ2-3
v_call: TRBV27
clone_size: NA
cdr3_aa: CASSFYTRGAPSTDTQYF
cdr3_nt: TGTGCCAGCAGTTTCTACACCCGCGGGGCCCCTAGCACAGATACGCAGTATTTT

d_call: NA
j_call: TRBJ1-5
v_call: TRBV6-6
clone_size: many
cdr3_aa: CATQAGNQPQHF
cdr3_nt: TGTGCCACCCAGGCGGGGAATCAGCCCCAGCATTTT

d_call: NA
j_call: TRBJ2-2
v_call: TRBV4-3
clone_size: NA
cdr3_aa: CASSQDQKGGELFF
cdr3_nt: TGCGCCAGCAGCCAAGATCAAAAGGGCGGGGAGCTGTTTTTT

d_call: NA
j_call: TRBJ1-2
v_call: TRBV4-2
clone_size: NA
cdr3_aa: CASSQDTTWGRNYGYTF
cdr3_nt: TGTGCCAGCAGCCAAGATACCACTTGGGGACGAAACTATGGCTACACCTTC

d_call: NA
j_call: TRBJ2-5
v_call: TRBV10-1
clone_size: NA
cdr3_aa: CASSGDLKETQYF
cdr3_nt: TGCGCCAGCAGTGGGGACTTAAAGGAGACCCAGTACTTC

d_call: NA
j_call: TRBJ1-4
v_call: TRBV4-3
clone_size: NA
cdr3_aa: CASSHRTQVATNEKLFF
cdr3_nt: TGCGCCAGCAGCCACCGAACACAGGTTGCAACTAATGAAAAACTGTTTTTT

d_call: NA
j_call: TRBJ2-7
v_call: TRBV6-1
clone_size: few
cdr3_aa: CASTPPSSYEQYF
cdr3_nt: TGTGCCAGCACTCCACCCAGCTCCTACGAGCAGTACTTC

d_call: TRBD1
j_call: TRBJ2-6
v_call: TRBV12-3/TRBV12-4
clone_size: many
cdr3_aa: CASRGTGSGANVLTF
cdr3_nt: TGTGCCAGCAGGGGGACAGGGTCTGGGGCCAACGTCCTGACTTTC

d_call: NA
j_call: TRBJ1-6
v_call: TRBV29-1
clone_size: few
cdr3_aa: CSVRRQDNSPLHF
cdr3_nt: TGCAGCGTTAGGCGGCAAGACAATTCACCCCTCCACTTT

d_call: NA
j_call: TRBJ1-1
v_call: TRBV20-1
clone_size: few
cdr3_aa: CSAGAGLNTEAFF
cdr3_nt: TGCAGTGCTGGGGCGGGCTTGAACACTGAAGCTTTCTTT

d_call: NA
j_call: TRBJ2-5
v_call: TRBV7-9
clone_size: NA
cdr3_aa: CASSLAGSLYQETQYF
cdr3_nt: TGTGCCAGCAGCTTAGCGGGCAGCCTGTACCAAGAGACCCAGTACTTC

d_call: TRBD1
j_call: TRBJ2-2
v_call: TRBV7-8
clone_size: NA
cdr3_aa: CASSPRDRNTGELFF
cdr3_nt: TGTGCCAGCAGCCCCCGGGACAGGAACACCGGGGAGCTGTTTTTT

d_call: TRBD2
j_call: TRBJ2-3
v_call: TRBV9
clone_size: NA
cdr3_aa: CASSASAGTLSDTQYF
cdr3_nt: TGTGCCAGCAGCGCCTCAGCGGGGACTCTCTCAGATACGCAGTATTTT

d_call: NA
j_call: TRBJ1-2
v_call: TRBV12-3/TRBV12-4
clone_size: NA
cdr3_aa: CASSLRGRSYGYTF
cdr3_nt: TGTGCCAGCAGTTTACGGGGCCGGAGCTATGGCTACACCTTC

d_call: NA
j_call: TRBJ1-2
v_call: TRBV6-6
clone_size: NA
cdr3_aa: CASRPPEFYGYTF
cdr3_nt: TGTGCCAGCAGACCACCTGAGTTCTATGGCTACACCTTC

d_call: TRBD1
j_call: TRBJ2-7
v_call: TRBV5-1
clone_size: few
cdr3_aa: CASSSQGFGHEQYF
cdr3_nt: TGCGCCAGCAGCTCACAGGGGTTCGGACACGAGCAGTACTTC

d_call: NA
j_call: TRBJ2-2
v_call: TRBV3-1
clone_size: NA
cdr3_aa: CASKQARDTGELFF
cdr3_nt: TGTGCCAGCAAACAAGCGCGTGACACCGGGGAGCTGTTTTTT

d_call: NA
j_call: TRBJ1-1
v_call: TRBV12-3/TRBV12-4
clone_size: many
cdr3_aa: CASSPRVLSNTEAFF
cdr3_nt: TGTGCCAGCAGCCCCCGCGTACTGTCGAACACTGAAGCTTTCTTT

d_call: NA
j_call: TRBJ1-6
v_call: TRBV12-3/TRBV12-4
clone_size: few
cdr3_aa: CASGPGVYNSPLHF
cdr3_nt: TGTGCCAGCGGGCCTGGGGTCTATAATTCACCCCTCCACTTT

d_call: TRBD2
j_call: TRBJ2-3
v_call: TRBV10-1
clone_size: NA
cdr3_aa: CASSDSSGRRDTQYF
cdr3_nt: TGCGCCAGCAGTGATTCTAGCGGGAGGAGGGATACGCAGTATTTT

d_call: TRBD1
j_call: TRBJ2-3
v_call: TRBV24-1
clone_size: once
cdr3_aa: CATSDVPGTGGTDTQYF
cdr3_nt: TGTGCCACCAGTGATGTACCCGGGACAGGGGGGACAGATACGCAGTATTTT

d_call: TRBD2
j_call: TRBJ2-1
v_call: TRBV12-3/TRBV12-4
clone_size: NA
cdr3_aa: CASSLGGGSRPMGQFF
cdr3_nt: TGTGCCAGCAGTTTAGGCGGCGGGAGCCGACCAATGGGGCAGTTCTTC

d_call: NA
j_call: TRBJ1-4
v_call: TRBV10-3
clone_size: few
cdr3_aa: CAISPSDFATNEKLFF
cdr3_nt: TGTGCCATCAGCCCTTCCGATTTTGCAACTAATGAAAAACTGTTTTTT

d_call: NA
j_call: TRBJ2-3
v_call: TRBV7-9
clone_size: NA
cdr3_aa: CASSLGRYTDTQYF
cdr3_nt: TGTGCCAGCAGCTTAGGGAGGTACACAGATACGCAGTATTTT

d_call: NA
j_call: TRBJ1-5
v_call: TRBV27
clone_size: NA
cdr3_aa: CASSVKRPQHF
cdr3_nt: TGTGCCAGCAGTGTAAAGCGGCCCCAGCATTTT

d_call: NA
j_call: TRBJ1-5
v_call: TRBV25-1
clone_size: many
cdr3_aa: CASSESGVTFNQPQHF
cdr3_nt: TGTGCCAGCAGTGAATCCGGAGTTACCTTTAATCAGCCCCAGCATTTT

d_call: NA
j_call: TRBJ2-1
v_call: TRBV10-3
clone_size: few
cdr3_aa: CAIKVDSSYNEQFF
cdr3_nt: TGTGCCATCAAGGTGGACTCCTCCTACAATGAGCAGTTCTTC

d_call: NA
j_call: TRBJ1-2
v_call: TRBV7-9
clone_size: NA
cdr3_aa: CASSQSPLNYGYTF
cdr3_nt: TGTGCCAGCAGCCAAAGCCCCCTTAACTATGGCTACACCTTC

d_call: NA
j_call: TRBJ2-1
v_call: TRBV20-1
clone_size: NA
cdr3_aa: CSALTGNQRNEQFF
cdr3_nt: TGCAGTGCCCTGACAGGAAATCAAAGGAATGAGCAGTTCTTC

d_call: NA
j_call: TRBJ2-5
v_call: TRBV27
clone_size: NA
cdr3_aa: CASSKGNRGGTQYF
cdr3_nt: TGTGCCAGCTCAAAGGGAAACAGGGGGGGGACCCAGTACTTC

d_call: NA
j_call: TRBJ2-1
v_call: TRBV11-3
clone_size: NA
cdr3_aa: CASSFGYGGLGNEQFF
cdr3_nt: TGTGCCAGCAGCTTTGGTTATGGGGGATTAGGGAATGAGCAGTTCTTC

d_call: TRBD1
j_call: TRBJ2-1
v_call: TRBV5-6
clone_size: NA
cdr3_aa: CASSLDRGRKFF
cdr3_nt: TGTGCCAGCAGCTTGGACAGGGGGCGAAAGTTCTTC

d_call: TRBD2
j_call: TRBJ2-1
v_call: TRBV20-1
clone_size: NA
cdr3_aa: CTRLAGRLLYNEQFF
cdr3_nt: TGCACAAGACTAGCGGGACGCCTCTTATACAATGAGCAGTTCTTC

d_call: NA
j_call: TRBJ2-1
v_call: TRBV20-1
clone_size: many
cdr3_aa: CSAPLWGEEQFF
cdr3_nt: TGCAGTGCTCCCCTTTGGGGGGAAGAGCAGTTCTTC

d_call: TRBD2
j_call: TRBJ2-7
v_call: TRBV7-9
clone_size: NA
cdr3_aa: CASSQTTSGSYEQYF
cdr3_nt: TGTGCCAGCAGCCAAACAACTAGCGGCTCCTACGAGCAGTACTTC

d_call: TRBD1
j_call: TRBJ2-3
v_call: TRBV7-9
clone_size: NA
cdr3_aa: CASSLDRGGTQYF
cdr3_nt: TGTGCCAGCAGCTTGGACAGGGGGGGTACGCAGTATTTT